A single sample is the source of the 2 T cell receptor beta chains below, sequenced in a study of T cells after yellow fever vaccination. TCRdb recomputed calls from the 5' RACE reads with MiXCR, one row per CDR3 protein. This table has about 69,000 distinct CDR3 sequences, approximately 5% appearing once. The specimen comprised CD4+ T cells sorted from PBMCs, sampled less than 18 days after the first yellow fever vaccination. All receptors come from a man younger than 35 who received the YFV17D yellow fever vaccine.

The table lists this clonotype with many counts. This sequence joins TRBV20-1 and TRBJ1-1; D is perhaps TRBD1 (6 bases). V was trimmed by 5 bases and J by 0 bases, leaving 10 bases between them. The CDR3 contains 13 residues. Germline CDR1 reads DFQATT; CDR2 reads SNEGSKA (reference sequence). The CDR3 region is CSAAGTLNTEAFF. CDR3 sequence (DNA): TGCAGTGCTGCCGGGACATTGAACACTGAAGCTTTCTTT.

This sequence joins TRBV5-1 and TRBJ2-5; D possibly uses TRBD1 or TRBD2 (5 bases each). The CDR3 runs 15 residues. Germline CDR1 reads SGHRS; CDR2 reads YFSETQ. Trimming pared 0 bases from V and 4 bases from J, leaving 13 bases between. CDR3 sequence reads: CASSLGDRTRETQYF. In DNA, the CDR3 is TGCGCCAGCAGCTTGGGGGACCGTACAAGAGAGACCCAGTACTTC.